These 15 T cell receptor beta chains share one sample of origin, sequenced in a study of T-cell reconstitution after alpha-beta-depleted transplantation in children. Unique molecular identifiers were incorporated when the TCRbeta library was constructed. TCRdb passed the PCR reads through MiXCR, listing each CDR3 protein once. Of 350,000 to 450,000 distinct CDR3 sequences listed, roughly 21% are singletons. Sample: PBMCs from the stem cell graft donor, taken from the stem cell graft. The origin of the receptors is a human donor who donated a stem cell graft to a child with acute myeloid leukemia.

The chain's CDR3 is CASSASFSGSAAEQFF. In DNA, the CDR3 is TGTGCCAGCAGCGCCTCATTTAGCGGGAGTGCCGCTGAGCAGTTCTTC. The chain carries TRBV9 and TRBJ2-1, with 9 bases identical to TRBD2. The germline V gene encodes CDR1 SGDLS and CDR2 YYNGEE. CDR3 length: 16 amino acids. V lost 3 bases to trimming and J lost 9 bases; unmatched junction nucleotides: 13.

The chain links TRBV6-5 to TRBJ2-7; a possible D gene is TRBD2 (5 bases). V was pared by 2 bases and J by 3 bases, with 8 bases between. The germline gives CDR1 MNHEY, CDR2 SVGAGI. The CDR3 loop spans 13 amino acids. The CDR3 sequence: CASSYTRSYEQYF. In DNA, the CDR3 is TGTGCCAGCAGTTACACTAGGAGCTACGAGCAGTACTTC.

This clonotype was seen a few times. The gene calls are TRBV5-6 and TRBJ1-1, with no clear D. This CDR3 has 13 residues. With 7 bases removed from V and 0 bases from J, the gap between germline ends came to 10 bases. From germline, CDR1 is SGHDT and CDR2 YYEEEE. CDR3 sequence reads: CASLRQLNTEAFF. The CDR3 bases are TGTGCCAGCCTTCGGCAGCTGAACACTGAAGCTTTCTTT.

There are many counts of this clonotype. The chain couples TRBV29-1 to TRBJ1-1, with 9 bases lining up with TRBD1. Trimming took 5 bases from V and 1 from J; bases not matched to a gene: 14. This CDR3 has 17 amino acids. The germline V gene has CDR1 SQVTM and CDR2 ANQGSEA. The CDR3 region has the DNA TGCAGCGTTCGACAGTTTACCGGGACAGGGCAGAACACTGAAGCTTTCTTT. Translation: CSVRQFTGTGQNTEAFF.

This clonotype has ten or more counts. V is TRBV7-2 and J is TRBJ2-3, with D possibly TRBD2 on 5 matching bases. V was pared by 5 bases and J by 4 bases, with 7 bases between. This CDR3 has 12 residues. Germline lookup yields CDR1 SGHTA and CDR2 FQGNSA. CDR3 nucleotides: TGTGCCAGCAGCCGGCGGGCAGATACGCAGTATTTT. Its protein is CASSRRADTQYF.

This chain links TRBV27 with TRBJ1-1; tentative D call: TRBD1 (6 bases). The V end was cut by 6 bases, the J end by 4 bases, with 12 bases between. The CDR3 has 13 residues. Germline V gives CDR1 MNHEY, CDR2 SMNVEV (reference sequence). The CDR3 reads CASRPGGATEAFF. The DNA for the CDR3 is TGTGCCAGCAGACCCGGGGGGGCCACTGAAGCTTTCTTT.

In DNA, the CDR3 is TGTGCCAGCAGGCTAGGTCTCAATGAGCAGTTCTTC. The encoded protein is CASRLGLNEQFF. V gene TRBV2 combines with J gene TRBJ2-1, with D uncertain. CDR1 SNHLY and CDR2 FYNNEI come from the germline V gene. Trimming shortened V by 6 bases and J by 6 bases, and 9 bases separated the two germline ends. CDR3 length equals 12 residues.

A few counts support this clonotype. This chain uses TRBV5-5 with TRBJ2-3; TRBD2 agrees at 11 bases. V lost 4 bases to trimming and J lost 2 bases; unmatched junction nucleotides: 6. Germline lookup yields CDR1 SGHKS and CDR2 YYEKEE (reference sequence). The CDR3 is made up of 16 amino acids. Here the CDR3 reads CASSQGTSGNTDTQYF. The DNA of the CDR3 is TGTGCCAGCAGCCAGGGGACTAGCGGTAACACAGATACGCAGTATTTT.

The table lists this clonotype with a few counts. The chain combines TRBV20-1 with TRBJ2-3, with TRBD1 matching 10 bases. Trimming at V came to 5 bases and at J to 1 base, leaving 6 bases not matched to a gene. Looked up from germline, CDR1 is DFQATT and CDR2 is SNEGSKA (reference sequence). The CDR3 extends over 15 amino acids. CDR3 nucleotides: TGCAGTGCTGGGATGGACAGGGGGGGCACAGATACGCAGTATTTT. It encodes CSAGMDRGGTDTQYF.

The gene calls are TRBV25-1 and TRBJ1-6, with D tentatively TRBD1 (6 bases). Germline values: CDR1 MGHDK, CDR2 SYGVNS. With 4 bases removed from V and 8 bases from J, the gap between germline ends came to 15 bases. The CDR3 has 15 residues. CDR3 region: CASSAWAGADSPLHF. CDR3 DNA: TGTGCCAGCAGTGCCTGGGCAGGGGCTGATTCACCCCTCCACTTT. Drawing the rest from reference TRBV25-1 and TRBJ1-6, the complete variable domain is EADIYQTPRYLVIGTGKKITLECSQTMGHDKMYWYQQDPGMELHLIHYSYGVNSTEKGDLSSESTVSRIRTEHFPLTLESARPSHTSQYLCASSAWAGADSPLHFGNGTRLTVT.

This clonotype has only a few counts. The chain has TRBV28 and TRBJ2-1; possibly TRBD1 for D (6 bases). Trimming cost V 4 bases and J 8 bases, with 12 bases left between them. CDR1 MDHEN and CDR2 SYDVKM come from the germline V gene. This CDR3 has 13 amino acids. CDR3 sequence reads: CASSYRANYEQFF. The CDR3 nucleotides read TGTGCCAGCAGTTACAGGGCCAATTATGAGCAGTTCTTC.

This clonotype occurred many times. This chain uses TRBV3-1 with TRBJ2-1; TRBD2 matches at 14 bases. V was clipped by 4 bases and J by 1 base; unmatched bases: 6. This CDR3 has 18 residues. Germline V lookup: CDR1 LGHDT, CDR2 YNNKEL (reference sequence). CDR3 sequence: CASSPGLAGDSSYNEQFF. The CDR3 DNA follows: TGTGCCAGCAGCCCGGGACTAGCGGGAGATTCGTCCTACAATGAGCAGTTCTTC.

This clonotype was counted ten times or more. This sequence joins TRBV20-1 and TRBJ2-6; TRBD1 matches 8 bases. Trimming removed 4 bases from V and 2 bases from J; junction bases left unmatched: 7. The CDR3 length is 16 residues. Germline V gene sequence: CDR1 DFQATT, CDR2 SNEGSKA (reference sequence). This CDR3 is CSATDRGETGANVLTF. In DNA, the CDR3 is TGCAGTGCTACCGACAGGGGAGAGACTGGGGCCAACGTCCTGACTTTC.

This chain connects TRBV12-3 or TRBV12-4 to TRBJ1-5; D gene uncertain. This CDR3 has 16 amino acids. The germline V and J ends were trimmed by 1 base and 3 bases, with 13 bases remaining between them. CDR3 coding DNA: TGTGCCAGCAGTTTAGGTAAAGGAGCCTCCAATCAGCCCCAGCATTTT. It encodes CASSLGKGASNQPQHF.

This clonotype has a handful of counts. This chain links TRBV29-1 with TRBJ2-5, with 11 positions matching TRBD2. This CDR3 has 15 residues. The ends lost 3 bases at V and 4 bases at J; junction bases unmatched: 7. Germline CDR1 reads SQVTM; CDR2 reads ANQGSEA. The CDR3 loop reads CSVDGLAGGGETQYF. The CDR3 coding sequence is TGCAGCGTTGATGGGCTAGCGGGAGGTGGAGAGACCCAGTACTTC.